This T cell receptor beta chain was profiled in a study of OX40 agonist ivuxolimab in advanced cancers. Study-level background: Enrolled patients in dose escalation had cancers that were hepatocellular carcinoma, melanoma, renal cell or head and neck cancer.

This table comes from immunoSEQ multiplex PCR, and its TCRdb copy is limited to in-frame clones, with some not included. The sample gives about 20,000 clones, about 65% of which show up once; 20% to 25% is in the top ten. With regard to this clone: Its antigen remains unknown.

Drawing of blood for sampling happened at baseline, at cycle 4 day 1, and at cycle 7 day 1. Study observations and caveats: It was also the case that some nonresponders had low normalized T-cell clonal expansion.

The source material was CD4+ or CD8+ T cells sorted from blood, sampled in a trial of the OX40 agonist ivuxolimab. This clonotype originated in an adult with an advanced solid tumor such as melanoma, head and neck, liver or kidney cancer.

In DNA form, the CDR3 reads TGTGCCAGCAGTTTCCACCAAGGGCGGGGCTACACCTTC. Translating it yields CASSFHQGRGYTF. The rearrangement links TRBV6-6 to TRBJ1-2; D call uncertain. This CDR3 contains 13 residues. V was shortened by 4 bases and J by 8 bases, with 14 bases between the two germline ends. Germline assignment: CDR1 MNHNY and CDR2 SVGAGI (reference sequence).